This section outlines one TCR beta chain sequence together with its context. Its antigen remains unknown. This specimen belongs to a study of identical twins. Study-wide findings and caveats: Out-of-frame alpha sequences that twins shared showed excess low generation probability. Fewer insertions characterized abundant cord blood beta clonotypes, whereas memory repertoires showed none.

In TCRdb, the 5' RACE reads were re-called with MiXCR into one record per CDR3 protein. Among 650,000 to 800,000 distinct CDR3 sequences, over 8.5% were seen once, and the ten largest hold 0.75% to 1%. The CDR3 is 14 residues long. In germline, CDR1 is LGHDT, CDR2 YNNKEL (reference sequence). V lost 4 bases, J lost 6 bases, and 14 bases lay in between. The sample was also reused in another study, on yellow fever vaccine responses in identical twins.

The rearrangement joins TRBV3-1 to TRBJ2-3; TRBD2 is a possible D gene (6 bases). What was sequenced was PBMCs. This receptor was taken from a woman in her late teens or twenties in good health. The CDR3 spells CASSRDGGFDTQYF. The CDR3, as DNA: TGTGCCAGCAGCCGCGATGGGGGGTTCGATACGCAGTATTTT.